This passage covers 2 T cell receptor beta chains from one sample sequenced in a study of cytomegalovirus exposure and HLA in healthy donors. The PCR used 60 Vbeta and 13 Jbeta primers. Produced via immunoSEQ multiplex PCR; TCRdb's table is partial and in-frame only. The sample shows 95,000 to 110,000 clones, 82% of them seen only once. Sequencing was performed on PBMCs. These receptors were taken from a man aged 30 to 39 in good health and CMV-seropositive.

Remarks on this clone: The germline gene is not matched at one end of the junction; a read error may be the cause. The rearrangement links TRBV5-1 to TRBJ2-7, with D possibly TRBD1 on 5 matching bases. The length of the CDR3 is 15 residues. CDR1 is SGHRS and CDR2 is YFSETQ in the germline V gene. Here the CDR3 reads CASSVQDILAYEQYF. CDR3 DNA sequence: TGTGCCAGCAGCGTACAGGACATCCTGGCCTACGAGCAGTACTTC.

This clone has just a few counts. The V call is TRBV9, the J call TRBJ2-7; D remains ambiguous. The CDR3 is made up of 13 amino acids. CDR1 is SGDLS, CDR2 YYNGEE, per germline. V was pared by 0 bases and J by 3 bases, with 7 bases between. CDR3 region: CASSVGPGYEQYF. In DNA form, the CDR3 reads TGTGCCAGCAGCGTAGGCCCCGGCTACGAGCAGTACTTC.